One and the same sample provided the 29 T cell receptor beta chains below, sequenced in a study of cytomegalovirus exposure and HLA in healthy donors (dated by TCRdb to 2016 to 2017). The method behind the library was the immunoSEQ multiplex PCR assay. TCRdb took this table from immuneACCESS and kept in-frame rearrangements with V and J called. Such tables lack part of the clones; where checked against another copy, unresolved V genes explain under half of the gap, and the rest is unexplained. A total of roughly 180,000 clones appear in this sample, 84% of them only once. The ten top clones hold about 7% of the sample. Material for sequencing was PBMCs. Receptors originate from a man younger than 35 in good health and CMV-seropositive.

This sequence joins TRBV5-1 and TRBJ2-5, with 12 bases that match TRBD1. CDR3 size: 15 residues. Unmatched junction bases numbered 3, after V lost 1 base and J lost 5 bases. Looked up from germline, CDR1 is SGHRS and CDR2 is YFSETQ. The CDR3 region is CASSLRGTGGETQYF. DNA for the CDR3: TGCGCCAGCAGCTTGAGGGGGACAGGGGGCGAGACCCAGTACTTC.

The rearrangement uses TRBV4-1 and TRBJ2-1; 7 positions match TRBD2. Germline CDR1 and CDR2: MGHRA and YSYEKL. Trimming removed 1 base from V and 1 base from J; junction bases left unmatched: 7. The CDR3 covers 17 residues. CDR3 nucleotide sequence: TGCGCCAGCAGCCAAGGACGAGGACTAGTGTCCTACAATGAGCAGTTCTTC. Translation: CASSQGRGLVSYNEQFF.

The chain has TRBV27 and TRBJ2-1, with D possibly TRBD2 on 5 matching bases. V was trimmed by 6 bases and J by 9 bases, leaving 12 bases between them. This CDR3 region has 12 residues. The V gene's germline CDR1 is MNHEY and CDR2 SMNVEV (reference sequence). CDR3 DNA: TGTGCCAGCAGACGTATCGAGGGTGAGCAGTTCTTC. Residues: CASRRIEGEQFF.

The rearrangement uses TRBV18 and TRBJ2-7, with 7 bases aligning to TRBD1. The CDR3 loop spans 13 amino acids. Germline V gives CDR1 KGHSH, CDR2 LQKENI. With V trimmed by 4 bases and J by 2 bases, 2 bases remained unmatched. The CDR3 protein is CASSLGQTYEQYF. The CDR3 coding sequence is TGTGCCAGCTCACTGGGACAGACCTACGAGCAGTACTTC. The full variable domain, completed using reference TRBV18 and TRBJ2-7, is NAGVMQNPRHLVRRRGQEARLRCSPMKGHSHVYWYRQLPEEGLKFMVYLQKENIIDESGMPKERFSAEFPKEGPSILRIQQVVRGDSAAYFCASSLGQTYEQYFGPGTRLTVT.

The V gene is TRBV6-1, the J gene TRBJ2-1, with 10 bases aligning to TRBD2. Germline V gene sequence: CDR1 MNHNS, CDR2 SASEGT. CDR3 size: 14 residues. J lost 5 bases, V lost 6 bases, and 4 bases had no gene match. This CDR3 reads CASRASGGNNEQFF. DNA for the CDR3: TGTGCCAGCAGGGCTAGCGGGGGTAACAATGAGCAGTTCTTC.

The V and J genes are TRBV2 and TRBJ2-6; D is unresolved. Germline V lookup: CDR1 SNHLY, CDR2 FYNNEI. The CDR3 length is 13 residues. The germline V and J ends were trimmed by 6 bases and 4 bases, with 7 bases remaining between them. CDR3 DNA sequence: TGTGCCAGCAGCATTCCCGGGGCCAACGTCCTGACTTTC. It translates to CASSIPGANVLTF.

The chain has TRBV27 and TRBJ1-1, with TRBD1 as a possible D gene (6 bases). V was clipped by 6 bases and J by 3 bases, with 17 bases between them. The germline V gene encodes CDR1 MNHEY and CDR2 SMNVEV (reference sequence). There are 15 residues in the CDR3. In nucleotides, the CDR3 is TGTGCCAGCAGCGAACTGGGGGGGCCATACACTGAAGCTTTCTTT. Its protein product is CASSELGGPYTEAFF.

CDR3 DNA: TGTGCCAGCTGTGGAGGGTGGCCTAGCGGGAGGGCCGAATGCAATGAGCAGTTCTTC. Its translation is CASCGGWPSGRAECNEQFF. V gene TRBV28 combines with J gene TRBJ2-1; 12 nucleotides match TRBD2. The junction had 20 bases not matched to a gene; V was cut back by 8 bases and J by 6 bases. The CDR3 runs to 19 residues. The V gene's germline CDR1 is MDHEN and CDR2 SYDVKM.

The chain couples TRBV29-1 to TRBJ2-3, with D possibly matching TRBD2 (6 bases). The V gene's germline CDR1 is SQVTM and CDR2 ANQGSEA. The CDR3 loop spans 8 amino acids. The CDR3 loop reads CTTGDWYF. The CDR3, as DNA: TGCACCACGGGGGATTGGTATTTT.

The gene calls are TRBV28 and TRBJ2-5; the D gene is possibly TRBD2 (5 bases). The germline CDR1 and CDR2 sequences are MDHEN and SYDVKM. Trimming cost V 6 bases and J 5 bases, with 16 bases left between them. The CDR3 contains 14 residues. The CDR3 nucleotides read TGTGCCAGCAGAGTGGCTTACCGCGGGGAGACCCAGTACTTC. This translates into CASRVAYRGETQYF.

This chain links TRBV6-5 with TRBJ1-4; possibly TRBD1 for D (6 bases). CDR3 length: 16 amino acids. V was trimmed by 2 bases and J by 3 bases, leaving 13 bases between them. Germline V gene lookup returns CDR1 MNHEY and CDR2 SVGAGI. In nucleotides, the CDR3 is TGTGCCAGCAGTTACCAGGGGCGGCAAGCTAATGAAAAACTGTTTTTT. Translating it yields CASSYQGRQANEKLFF.

The rearrangement links TRBV7-9 to TRBJ2-5, with 7 nucleotides matching TRBD1. With 6 bases clipped from V and 1 base from J, the junction kept 5 bases outside the gene matches. The germline V gene encodes CDR1 SEHNR and CDR2 FQNEAQ (reference sequence). There are 14 residues in the CDR3. The DNA of the CDR3 is TGTGCCAGCAGTCCTAACAGGGGCCAAGAGACCCAGTACTTC. Its translation is CASSPNRGQETQYF.

This clone was observed a few times. The V gene is TRBV30, the J gene TRBJ1-5; 8 bases match TRBD1. CDR3 length: 15 residues. Germline CDR1 is GTSNPN and CDR2 is SVGIG (reference sequence). V lost 3 bases, J lost 5 bases, and 9 bases stayed unmatched. Written as DNA, the CDR3 is TGTGCCTGGAGGCCCCCAGGGGGCAGGGATCAGCCCCAGCATTTT. Encoded protein: CAWRPPGGRDQPQHF.

Regarding this clone: Other DNA sequences in the same sample also yield this CDR3. V gene TRBV14 combines with J gene TRBJ2-3; D gene ambiguous. Germline V lookup: CDR1 SGHDN, CDR2 FVKESK. V lost 0 bases and J 3 bases, leaving 10 bases between the germline ends. There are 15 residues in the CDR3. The CDR3: CASSQDRVRTDTQYF. The DNA of the CDR3 is TGTGCCAGCAGCCAAGATCGGGTACGGACAGATACGCAGTATTTT. Drawing the rest from reference TRBV14 and TRBJ2-3, the complete variable domain is EAGVTQFPSHSVIEKGQTVTLRCDPISGHDNLYWYRRVMGKEIKFLLHFVKESKQDESGMPNNRFLAERTGGTYSTLKVQPAELEDSGVYFCASSQDRVRTDTQYFGPGTRLTVL.

The V call is TRBV7-2, the J call TRBJ2-3, with 8 positions matching TRBD2. The trim removed 5 bases at V and 6 bases at J, leaving 13 bases unmatched. The CDR3 runs 16 residues. The germline gives CDR1 SGHTA, CDR2 FQGNSA. DNA of the CDR3: TGTGCCAGCAGCCAGGGACTAGGGATACTTTCGGATACGCAGTATTTT. This translates into CASSQGLGILSDTQYF.

The J gene is TRBJ2-1, the V gene TRBV28, with D maybe TRBD1 (5 bases). This CDR3 region has 14 residues. CDR1 and CDR2 (germline): MDHEN, SYDVKM. Trimming removed 4 bases from V and 5 bases from J, with 12 bases in between. CDR3 DNA sequence: TGTGCCAGCAGTTGGCCAGGGCTGGACAATGAGCAGTTCTTC. Translated, it gives CASSWPGLDNEQFF.

The chain uses TRBV27 and TRBJ2-1, with 10 bases lining up with TRBD1. The germline CDR1 and CDR2 sequences are MNHEY and SMNVEV (reference sequence). This CDR3 has 15 residues. V dropped 8 bases and J dropped 12; count of bases not matched to a gene: 16. CDR3 sequence reads: CASAPSDRGTLGQFF. The CDR3 DNA sequence: TGTGCCAGCGCCCCGTCGGACAGGGGGACACTTGGGCAGTTCTTC.

Ten or more counts support this clone. V and J are TRBV18 and TRBJ2-2; D remains unclear. The germline V gene has CDR1 KGHSH and CDR2 LQKENI. Trimming cost V 5 bases and J 6 bases, with 13 bases left between them. The CDR3 spans 14 residues. CDR3 in amino acids: CASSEIGNAGELFF. The CDR3 region has the DNA TGTGCCAGCTCAGAGATCGGTAACGCCGGGGAGCTGTTTTTT.

V usage is TRBV4-3 and J usage is TRBJ1-2, with 8 nucleotides matching TRBD1. This CDR3 has 15 residues. Losses at the gene ends were 0 bases for V and 14 bases for J; bases not matched to a gene: 14. From germline, CDR1 is LGHNA and CDR2 YSLEER. The CDR3 DNA reads as TGCGCCAGCAGCCAAGATGGGGCGGCAGGGGGCGGACAGACCTTC. This sequence encodes CASSQDGAAGGGQTF.

This sequence joins TRBV7-2 and TRBJ2-7; 7 positions match TRBD1. J gave up 2 bases and V 3 bases, and 4 bases lay outside the gene matches. This CDR3 is 14 amino acids long. Germline assignment: CDR1 SGHTA and CDR2 FQGNSA. The CDR3 loop reads CASSLDRTAYEQYF. The CDR3, as DNA: TGTGCCAGCAGCTTGGACAGGACGGCCTACGAGCAGTACTTC.

The chain recombines TRBV4-2 with TRBJ2-2, with 13 bases fitting TRBD2. V lost 0 bases to trimming and J lost 2 bases; unmatched junction nucleotides: 21. This CDR3 has 24 residues. The germline V gene has CDR1 LGHNA and CDR2 YNFKEQ. CDR3 in amino acids: CASSQDRLAAGLAGIKGNTGELFF. The CDR3 DNA follows: TGTGCCAGCAGCCAAGATAGGTTGGCTGCGGGACTAGCGGGGATTAAGGGCAACACCGGGGAGCTGTTTTTT.

The chain has TRBV2 and TRBJ2-7, with D uncertain. CDR1 is SNHLY and CDR2 is FYNNEI in the germline V gene. Trimming removed 4 bases from V and 7 bases from J, with 17 bases in between. This CDR3 has 14 amino acids. The CDR3 loop reads CASSVRLALLEQYF. The CDR3 nucleotides are TGTGCCAGCAGTGTTCGACTCGCCTTATTAGAGCAGTACTTC.

The gene calls are TRBV30 and TRBJ1-1; D not resolved. Trimming removed 3 bases from V and 5 bases from J, with 19 bases in between. Germline V gives CDR1 GTSNPN, CDR2 SVGIG (reference sequence). CDR3 size: 15 residues. The CDR3 nucleotides are TGTGCCTGGAGGGATCTGGCAGGTTCGGGGACTGAAGCTTTCTTT. As protein: CAWRDLAGSGTEAFF.

The chain combines TRBV6-4 with TRBJ2-3; D perhaps matches TRBD2 (6 bases). Germline V gene sequence: CDR1 MRHNA, CDR2 SNTAGT. The germline V and J ends were trimmed by 3 bases and 0 bases, with 10 bases remaining between them. The CDR3 totals 15 residues. The CDR3 bases are TGTGCCAGCAGTGAAGGGCTAGCGAGCACAGATACGCAGTATTTT. Amino acid sequence: CASSEGLASTDTQYF.

V and J are TRBV6-5 and TRBJ1-2, with TRBD1 matching 9 bases. This CDR3 has 13 amino acids. Trimming took 2 bases from V and 7 from J; bases not matched to a gene: 2. Germline V gene sequence: CDR1 MNHEY, CDR2 SVGAGI. The CDR3 coding sequence is TGTGCCAGCAGTTACGGGGGACAGGGTGGCTACACCTTC. Protein sequence: CASSYGGQGGYTF.

The table lists this clone with a few counts. This chain links TRBV6-4 with TRBJ2-1; D possibly corresponds to TRBD2 (5 bases). Germline CDR1 is MRHNA and CDR2 is SNTAGT. With 6 bases removed from V and 4 bases from J, the gap between germline ends came to 19 bases. The CDR3 is 16 residues long. The CDR3 is CASSPSRGLGYNEQFF. CDR3 in DNA: TGTGCCAGCAGCCCTTCTCGGGGTCTTGGGTACAATGAGCAGTTCTTC.

The rearrangement uses TRBV5-1 and TRBJ2-3; D is perhaps TRBD2 (5 bases). The CDR3 is 13 residues long. V shed 4 bases and J shed 1 base, with 7 bases lying between them. Germline values: CDR1 SGHRS, CDR2 YFSETQ. The CDR3 DNA sequence: TGCGCCAGCAGCCCGGAGGGCACAGATACGCAGTATTTT. Its protein product is CASSPEGTDTQYF.

This clone was counted a single time. The chain couples TRBV5-6 to TRBJ2-5; 8 nucleotides align to TRBD1. V trimming: 4 bases; J trimming: 5 bases; junction bases outside the gene matches: 10. CDR1 is SGHDT, CDR2 YYEEEE, per germline. This CDR3 comprises 15 residues. The CDR3 spells CASSPGQAAGETQYF. In DNA, the CDR3 is TGTGCCAGCAGCCCGGGACAGGCGGCTGGGGAGACCCAGTACTTC.

This chain uses TRBV19 with TRBJ1-3; the D gene is possibly TRBD1 (6 bases). V was trimmed by 9 bases and J by 4 bases, leaving 13 bases between them. The CDR3 loop spans 13 amino acids. The germline CDR1 and CDR2 sequences are LNHDA and SQIVND (reference sequence). The CDR3 DNA reads as TGTGCCAGCCGGACAGAGAAAGGAAACACCATATATTTT. Protein: CASRTEKGNTIYF.